Listed below are T cell receptor beta chains from one sample, sequenced in a study of T cells in Graves' hyperthyroidism and ophthalmopathy. TCRdb called the multiplex PCR reads again in MiXCR, with one record for every CDR3 protein. In the table there are roughly 110,000 distinct CDR3 sequences, about a sixth of which are singletons. What was sequenced was blood. The source of these receptors is a woman aged 45-65 years with Graves' hyperthyroidism. Each CDR3 is given with its conserved first and last residue. D genes are given only for firm matches. Clone sizes are given selectively: once, few, many, or a class where the clone is expanded.

v_gene: TRBV7-9
len: 13
j_gene: TRBJ2-7
d_gene: NA
abundance: NA
CDR3aa: CASRSGNWDEQYF
CDR3nt: TGTGCCAGCAGGTCCGGGAACTGGGACGAGCAGTACTTC

v_gene: TRBV5-1
len: 12
j_gene: TRBJ1-1
d_gene: NA
abundance: many
CDR3aa: CASSLPNTEAFF
CDR3nt: TGCGCCAGCAGCTTGCCGAACACTGAAGCTTTCTTT

v_gene: TRBV7-9
len: 16
j_gene: TRBJ2-2
d_gene: TRBD1
abundance: many
CDR3aa: CASSLVRQGWTGELFF
CDR3nt: TGTGCCAGCAGCTTAGTGCGACAGGGTTGGACCGGGGAGCTGTTTTTT

v_gene: TRBV6-1
len: 16
j_gene: TRBJ2-1
d_gene: NA
abundance: many
CDR3aa: CASSTNDGSSYNEQFF
CDR3nt: TGTGCCAGCAGTACAAACGACGGTAGCTCCTACAATGAGCAGTTCTTC

v_gene: TRBV6-5
len: 15
j_gene: TRBJ2-5
d_gene: NA
abundance: NA
CDR3aa: CASSSLGGGQETQYF
CDR3nt: TGTGCCAGCAGTTCATTGGGAGGGGGCCAAGAGACCCAGTACTTC

v_gene: TRBV18
len: 15
j_gene: TRBJ1-1
d_gene: NA
abundance: many
CDR3aa: CASSPPGTRRTEAFF
CDR3nt: TGTGCCAGCTCACCACCGGGCACTCGCCGCACTGAAGCTTTCTTT

v_gene: TRBV29-1
len: 13
j_gene: TRBJ2-1
d_gene: NA
abundance: few
CDR3aa: CSVARENYNEQFF
CDR3nt: TGCAGCGTTGCGAGGGAGAACTACAATGAGCAGTTCTTC

v_gene: TRBV19
len: 14
j_gene: TRBJ2-1
d_gene: NA
abundance: few
CDR3aa: CASSIVGGRDEQFF
CDR3nt: TGTGCCAGTAGTATAGTGGGGGGTAGGGATGAGCAGTTCTTC

v_gene: TRBV2
len: 13
j_gene: TRBJ2-5
d_gene: NA
abundance: many
CDR3aa: CASSEQTQETQYF
CDR3nt: TGTGCCAGCAGTGAACAGACCCAAGAGACCCAGTACTTC

v_gene: TRBV24-1
len: 14
j_gene: TRBJ1-5
d_gene: NA
abundance: many
CDR3aa: CATSDGGSNQPQHF
CDR3nt: TGTGCCACCAGTGATGGGGGATCCAATCAGCCCCAGCATTTT

v_gene: TRBV10-3
len: 15
j_gene: TRBJ2-1
d_gene: NA
abundance: many
CDR3aa: CAISESGGTYNEQFF
CDR3nt: TGTGCCATCAGTGAGTCGGGTGGAACCTACAATGAGCAGTTCTTC

v_gene: TRBV2
len: 14
j_gene: TRBJ1-1
d_gene: TRBD1
abundance: NA
CDR3aa: CASIPGTGNTEAFF
CDR3nt: TGTGCCAGCATTCCCGGGACAGGAAACACTGAAGCTTTCTTT

v_gene: TRBV5-1
len: 15
j_gene: TRBJ2-3
d_gene: TRBD2
abundance: NA
CDR3aa: CASSLGLANPDTQYF
CDR3nt: TGCGCCAGCAGCTTGGGACTAGCGAACCCAGATACGCAGTATTTT

v_gene: TRBV5-1
len: 14
j_gene: TRBJ2-7
d_gene: TRBD2
abundance: many
CDR3aa: CASSLVGREYEQYF
CDR3nt: TGCGCCAGCAGCTTAGTTGGGAGGGAATACGAGCAGTACTTC

v_gene: TRBV3-1
len: 16
j_gene: TRBJ2-3
d_gene: TRBD2
abundance: once
CDR3aa: CASSQVGRGGSDTQYF
CDR3nt: TGTGCCAGCAGCCAAGTAGGACGGGGGGGCTCAGATACGCAGTATTTT

v_gene: TRBV24-1
len: 16
j_gene: TRBJ2-3
d_gene: TRBD1
abundance: many
CDR3aa: CATSDPGQAKTDTQYF
CDR3nt: TGTGCCACCAGTGACCCGGGACAGGCTAAAACAGATACGCAGTATTTT

v_gene: TRBV28
len: 15
j_gene: TRBJ1-3
d_gene: TRBD1
abundance: many
CDR3aa: CASGTGTGFGNTIYF
CDR3nt: TGTGCCAGCGGAACCGGGACAGGGTTTGGAAACACCATATATTTT

v_gene: TRBV6-1
len: 16
j_gene: TRBJ2-5
d_gene: TRBD1
abundance: many
CDR3aa: CASSYLTGGYQETQYF
CDR3nt: TGTGCCAGCAGTTATTTGACAGGGGGCTACCAAGAGACCCAGTACTTC

v_gene: TRBV5-1
len: 17
j_gene: TRBJ2-3
d_gene: TRBD2
abundance: many
CDR3aa: CASSLGSGRAAPDTQYF
CDR3nt: TGCGCCAGCAGCTTGGGGTCCGGGAGGGCCGCCCCAGATACGCAGTATTTT

v_gene: TRBV3-1
len: 15
j_gene: TRBJ2-2
d_gene: NA
abundance: once
CDR3aa: CASSQLDINTGELFF
CDR3nt: TGTGCCAGCAGCCAGCTTGACATTAACACCGGGGAGCTGTTTTTT

v_gene: TRBV5-1
len: 15
j_gene: TRBJ2-1
d_gene: TRBD1
abundance: many
CDR3aa: CASSFTGGAYNEQFF
CDR3nt: TGCGCCAGCAGCTTCACAGGGGGCGCGTACAATGAGCAGTTCTTC

v_gene: TRBV7-9
len: 15
j_gene: TRBJ1-1
d_gene: NA
abundance: many
CDR3aa: CASSVISGTETEAFF
CDR3nt: TGTGCCAGCAGCGTTATATCCGGGACCGAGACTGAAGCTTTCTTT

v_gene: TRBV2
len: 18
j_gene: TRBJ2-1
d_gene: NA
abundance: many
CDR3aa: CASRAVRGRDSSYNEQFF
CDR3nt: TGTGCCAGCAGGGCGGTGAGAGGGAGGGACAGCTCCTACAATGAGCAGTTCTTC

v_gene: TRBV20-1
len: 16
j_gene: TRBJ2-1
d_gene: NA
abundance: many
CDR3aa: CSARARRSRDYNEQFF
CDR3nt: TGCAGTGCTAGAGCGCGGCGGAGCCGTGACTACAATGAGCAGTTCTTC

v_gene: TRBV2
len: 17
j_gene: TRBJ2-5
d_gene: TRBD2
abundance: many
CDR3aa: CASLGPTSGSSQETQYF
CDR3nt: TGTGCCAGCCTTGGACCGACTAGCGGGTCATCCCAAGAGACCCAGTACTTC